The sequence of this TCR beta chain was determined in a study of T cells in Graves' hyperthyroidism and ophthalmopathy. Overall study results and limits: Most clonotypes that expanded in the thyroid above 0.001 also showed up in blood.

There are many counts of this clonotype. Its antigen is not identified. Germline V gene data show CDR1 as MNHEY and CDR2 as SMNVEV (reference sequence). The CDR3 contains 14 residues. The ends lost 5 bases at V and 2 bases at J; junction bases unmatched: 4. The PBMCs were taken from 10 ml of fresh peripheral blood. TCR beta CDR3 sequences were amplified from RNA transcripts. Carried out on the TCR CDR3, a first-round RT-PCR used the HTBI primer set. One entry per CDR3 protein results from TCRdb running MiXCR on the multiplex PCR reads. The sample lists fewer than 500,000 distinct CDR3 sequences; approximately 14% were seen once.

The rearrangement uses TRBV27 and TRBJ2-3; TRBD1 agrees at 7 bases. The sequenced material came from blood. This receptor was identified in a young man with Graves' ophthalmopathy. The CDR3 DNA reads as TGTGCCAGCAGTCCTCAGGGGGTCACAGATACGCAGTATTTT. It encodes CASSPQGVTDTQYF.